This TCR beta chain was documented in a study of monozygotic twins with cystic fibrosis. Trimming removed 6 bases from V and 13 bases from J, with 25 bases in between. This CDR3 comprises 14 residues. In germline, CDR1 is KGHSH, CDR2 LQKENI. Clones were sequenced by immunoSEQ multiplex PCR, and TCRdb holds only the in-frame ones, with some missing. The sample has about 26,000 clones, about 96% seen once. This clone occurred once. The receptor's source is a girl aged 2-9 years with cystic fibrosis. The genes are TRBV18 and TRBJ2-7; D not certain. Sequenced input: blood. The CDR3 sequence is CASSPSLSSSTSYF. CDR3 nucleotides: TGTGCCAGCTCTCCCAGCTTGAGCAGCTCGACGAGCTACTTC.